This TCR beta chain is from a study of vaccination and CD4 T cells after COVID-19 (dated by TCRdb to the early 2020s). In terms of the full investigation: Convalescent patients had a positive SARS-CoV-2 result on nasal swab PCR, and of these patients, fewer than ten had mild disease and one had severe disease. In control cultures, a CEFX viral epitope pool was used as positive control, an HIV-1 Nef peptide pool was used as negative control, or no peptide was added. For stimulating the cultures, overlapping spike peptide pools were used, derived from SARS-CoV-2 as well as from the common cold coronaviruses HCoV-NL63, HCoV-OC43 and HCoV-229E. The spike-specific CD4+ TCR repertoire was compared before and after mRNA vaccination in over nine COVID-19 convalescent patients and a few infection-naive healthy vaccine recipients. Post-vaccine blood samples were collected a median of around 70 days after the second vaccine dose, ranging from about 13 to 241 days. Participants received two doses of either the Pfizer-BioNTech BNT162b2 vaccine (n=8) or the Moderna mRNA-1273 vaccine (n=2). The convalescent cohort comprised six males and four females, including two Hispanic individuals, seven Caucasians, two Asians and one multiracial person. Post-COVID blood samples were collected from convalescent patients a median of approximately 100 days after diagnosis, with a range of about 30 to 180 days.

The library was prepared using PCR. DNA from cultured CD4+ T cells was subjected to TCR sequencing with the Oncomine TCR Beta short-read assay at the Johns Hopkins FTIC core. The QIAamp micro DNA kit was used to extract genomic DNA from the cultured CD4+ T cells. Oncomine TCR Beta libraries from cultured CD4+ T cells were pooled using unique dual indexes and sequenced on an Illumina iSeq 100. As for the authors' bioinformatics: Non-productive sequences were removed, and CDR3s not starting with C, not ending with F or W, or shorter than 7 amino acids were discarded. The MANAFEST web application was used to identify antigen-specific clonotypes by comparing peptide-stimulated wells against reference wells and other culture wells. For a clone to be called positive, the clone needed an FDR below 0.05, an odds ratio above 5, and a productive frequency above 0.1% in at least two of three replicate wells. Clonotypes that were significantly expanded in both SARS-CoV-2 spike wells and at least one common cold coronavirus spike condition were defined as cross-reactive. Levenshtein distances (stringdist) and unrooted phylogenetic trees (ape) in R version 3.6.1 were used to assess CDR3 homology. TCRdb reprocessing: public reads trimmed at Q25 with fastp, clones called with MiXCR, in-frame beta chains kept. One record per CDR3 amino acid sequence lists the most common genes and DNA. These V and J calls originate from TCRdb's pipeline instead of the authors' own analysis. The sample records more than 9,500 distinct CDR3 sequences, more than 60% of which are singletons. The ten biggest clones cover approximately 10% of the sample.

The treatment or condition label corresponds to: roughly 11-day PBMC culture with coronavirus spike peptide pools or control peptides (ViraFEST assay). The ViraFEST assay was used in the study, in which antigen-specific T cells were expanded with peptide pools and expanded clonotypes were subsequently identified by TCR sequencing. The convalescent patients' positive SARS-CoV-2 PCR tests fell between March and December 2020, which was before the Alpha, Beta and Delta variants emerged in the United States. PBMCs were cultured at about 2 million per well in IMDM supplemented with roughly 5% human AB serum and 9 to 10 IU/ml IL-2, with 9.5 to 10 ug/ml peptide pools added. On days 3 and 7, half of the culture medium was replaced with fresh IL-2-containing medium. Once the cells had been in culture for roughly 10 days, the EasySep CD4+ T cell isolation kit was used to isolate CD4+ T cells by negative selection. Ficoll-Paque Plus gradient centrifugation was used to isolate PBMCs from whole blood, and the isolated PBMCs were then either used fresh or cryopreserved at -140C. Triplicate wells were generally used for each culture condition.

What the work shows at the level of the full study, not this receptor alone: In convalescent patients, a median about 86% of post-vaccine SARS-CoV-2-reactive clones were detected only after vaccination, suggesting vaccine-specific priming. The number of convalescent patients in the study was relatively small, and the study did not examine early timepoints following natural infection. The median number of SARS-CoV-2-reactive clonotypes rose from 21 after infection to 38 after vaccination, but the change was not significant. Nearly all vaccine-specific clones in convalescent patients (304 of 307) were mono-reactive for SARS-CoV-2 spike rather than cross-reactive with common cold coronaviruses.

Reading the germline V gene gives CDR1 MNHEY and CDR2 SVGEGT. V loses 6 bases of germline sequence and J loses 2 bases, and the interval between the two ends is 8 bases. Spanning cysteine to phenylalanine, the CDR3 consists of 12 amino acids. Kept here is only the CDR3 DNA, which spans 36 bases and is read in frame from base 1. Comments on this clonotype: This receptor's antigen is unknown. Nothing much larger sits one base from this clone, and base qualities are not available.

Specimen: CD4+ T cells from blood, cultured in vitro. The chain is assembled from TRBV6-2 or TRBV6-3 and TRBJ2-7, and the D gene may be TRBD1, 5 bases matching. This clonotype originated in a human donor who had recovered from COVID-19. Here is the DNA: TGTGCCAGCAGGACAGCGACCTACGAGCAGTACTTC. Translation gives CASRTATYEQYF.